These T cell receptor beta chains were read from a single sample in a study of blood T cell repertoires in COVID-19. TCRdb's copy holds only in-frame clones and misses some; the assay was immunoSEQ multiplex PCR. The sample has 180,000 or so clones, 78% seen once. The sample taken for sequencing was peripheral blood. Every receptor here comes from a woman older than 75 with active or convalescent COVID-19. Both conserved end residues are part of each CDR3. D genes are given only for firm matches. Only some rows state a clone size, as once, few, many or a class for expanded clones.

len: 16; j_gene: TRBJ1-1; abundance: NA; v_gene: TRBV4-3; d_gene: NA; CDR3aa: CASSQGWAAMNTEAFF; CDR3nt: TGCGCCAGCAGCCAAGGGTGGGCAGCAATGAACACTGAAGCTTTCTTT
len: 11; j_gene: TRBJ2-3; abundance: NA; v_gene: TRBV28; d_gene: TRBD1; CDR3aa: CASVRGIRQYF; CDR3nt: TGTGCCAGCGTCAGGGGGATCAGGCAGTATTTT
len: 14; j_gene: TRBJ1-4; abundance: NA; v_gene: TRBV9; d_gene: NA; CDR3aa: CASSAGGFREKLFF; CDR3nt: TGTGCCAGCAGCGCCGGAGGGTTCCGGGAAAAACTGTTTTTT
len: 16; j_gene: TRBJ2-3; abundance: NA; v_gene: TRBV11-3; d_gene: TRBD2; CDR3aa: CASSLGTSGGGDTQYF; CDR3nt: TGTGCCAGCAGCTTAGGAACTAGCGGGGGCGGGGATACGCAGTATTTT
len: 18; j_gene: TRBJ2-3; abundance: NA; v_gene: TRBV7-9; d_gene: TRBD2; CDR3aa: CASSPTSRLAGVTDTQYF; CDR3nt: TGTGCCAGCAGCCCCACCTCCCGACTAGCGGGGGTGACAGATACGCAGTATTTT
len: 15; j_gene: TRBJ1-2; abundance: NA; v_gene: TRBV15; d_gene: NA; CDR3aa: CATSRDIQANYGYTF; CDR3nt: TGTGCCACCAGCAGGGACATACAGGCCAACTATGGCTACACCTTC
len: 14; j_gene: TRBJ1-2; abundance: NA; v_gene: TRBV15; d_gene: TRBD1; CDR3aa: CATSVTQGAGGYTF; CDR3nt: TGTGCCACCAGCGTGACTCAGGGGGCGGGGGGCTACACCTTC
len: 14; j_gene: TRBJ2-7; abundance: few; v_gene: TRBV7-2; d_gene: NA; CDR3aa: CASSSRTGLDEQYF; CDR3nt: TGTGCCAGCAGCTCTCGGACGGGACTCGACGAGCAGTACTTC
len: 13; j_gene: TRBJ2-7; abundance: NA; v_gene: TRBV28; d_gene: NA; CDR3aa: CASSPPGAYEQYF; CDR3nt: TGTGCCAGCAGTCCCCCGGGGGCCTACGAGCAGTACTTC
len: 15; j_gene: TRBJ2-5; abundance: NA; v_gene: TRBV7-8; d_gene: TRBD2; CDR3aa: CASSRTAGGGETQYF; CDR3nt: TGTGCCAGCAGCCGCACAGCGGGGGGCGGTGAGACCCAGTACTTC
len: 10; j_gene: TRBJ2-4; abundance: NA; v_gene: TRBV6-5; d_gene: NA; CDR3aa: CASREDIQYF; CDR3nt: TGTGCCAGCAGGGAGGACATTCAGTACTTC
len: 15; j_gene: TRBJ2-3; abundance: NA; v_gene: TRBV28; d_gene: TRBD2; CDR3aa: CAATSGGAGTDTQYF; CDR3nt: TGTGCCGCCACCAGCGGGGGGGCGGGCACAGATACGCAGTATTTT
len: 12; j_gene: TRBJ2-3; abundance: NA; v_gene: TRBV9; d_gene: NA; CDR3aa: CASSVVDNTQYF; CDR3nt: TGTGCCAGCAGCGTAGTCGACAATACGCAGTATTTT
len: 13; j_gene: TRBJ1-2; abundance: NA; v_gene: TRBV16; d_gene: TRBD1; CDR3aa: CASSSGGRDGYTF; CDR3nt: TGTGCCAGCAGCTCAGGGGGCCGTGATGGCTACACCTTC
len: 16; j_gene: TRBJ2-6; abundance: NA; v_gene: TRBV5-1; d_gene: NA; CDR3aa: CASSLLAGAGANVLTF; CDR3nt: TGCGCCAGCAGCTTATTGGCAGGGGCTGGGGCCAACGTCCTGACTTTC
len: 14; j_gene: TRBJ1-2; abundance: NA; v_gene: TRBV5-6; d_gene: TRBD1; CDR3aa: CASSLQQGAGGYTF; CDR3nt: TGTGCCAGCAGCCTACAACAGGGGGCTGGCGGCTACACCTTC
len: 13; j_gene: TRBJ1-2; abundance: NA; v_gene: TRBV4-3; d_gene: TRBD1; CDR3aa: CASSLDRGDGYTF; CDR3nt: TGCGCCAGCAGCCTCGACAGGGGGGATGGCTACACCTTC
len: 14; j_gene: TRBJ1-5; abundance: NA; v_gene: TRBV20-1; d_gene: TRBD1; CDR3aa: CSASLSGGAQPQHF; CDR3nt: TGCAGTGCTAGTTTGTCAGGGGGCGCCCAGCCCCAGCATTTT
len: 15; j_gene: TRBJ2-7; abundance: NA; v_gene: TRBV7-9; d_gene: TRBD1; CDR3aa: CASSSHRGPLYEQYF; CDR3nt: TGTGCCAGCAGCTCTCACAGGGGGCCTCTCTACGAGCAGTACTTC
len: 14; j_gene: TRBJ1-2; abundance: NA; v_gene: TRBV15; d_gene: TRBD1; CDR3aa: CATSRDSGQYGYTF; CDR3nt: TGTGCCACCAGCAGAGATTCGGGACAGTATGGCTACACCTTC
len: 14; j_gene: TRBJ1-4; abundance: NA; v_gene: TRBV9; d_gene: NA; CDR3aa: CASSVGGRDEKLFF; CDR3nt: TGTGCCAGCAGCGTAGGGGGGCGGGATGAAAAACTGTTTTTT
len: 15; j_gene: TRBJ2-7; abundance: once; v_gene: TRBV5-1; d_gene: TRBD1; CDR3aa: CASSLGGTVSYEQYF; CDR3nt: TGCGCCAGCAGCTTGGGGGGGACAGTCTCCTACGAGCAGTACTTC
len: 15; j_gene: TRBJ2-1; abundance: NA; v_gene: TRBV5-1; d_gene: TRBD2; CDR3aa: CASSPLSGGYNEQFF; CDR3nt: TGCGCCAGCAGCCCCCTGAGCGGGGGTTACAATGAGCAGTTCTTC
len: 15; j_gene: TRBJ1-4; abundance: NA; v_gene: TRBV18; d_gene: NA; CDR3aa: CASSGPGIWDEKLFF; CDR3nt: TGTGCCAGCTCAGGACCGGGAATCTGGGATGAAAAACTGTTTTTT
len: 17; j_gene: TRBJ2-7; abundance: once; v_gene: TRBV4-2; d_gene: TRBD2; CDR3aa: CASSPGLAGGYGYEQYF; CDR3nt: TGTGCCAGCAGCCCGGGACTAGCGGGGGGCTATGGCTACGAGCAGTACTTC
len: 15; j_gene: TRBJ2-7; abundance: NA; v_gene: TRBV3-1/TRBV3-2; d_gene: TRBD1; CDR3aa: CASSPGRDRDYEQYF; CDR3nt: TGTGCCAGCAGCCCCGGGCGAGACAGGGACTACGAGCAGTACTTC
len: 19; j_gene: TRBJ1-2; abundance: NA; v_gene: TRBV19; d_gene: TRBD1; CDR3aa: CASSLPSYGQGETNYGYTF; CDR3nt: TGTGCCAGTAGCCTCCCCTCCTACGGACAGGGCGAGACTAACTATGGCTACACCTTC
len: 14; j_gene: TRBJ1-5; abundance: NA; v_gene: TRBV6-1; d_gene: NA; CDR3aa: CASSEAVLQPPQHF; CDR3nt: TGTGCCAGCAGTGAAGCAGTCCTACAGCCGCCCCAGCATTTT
len: 17; j_gene: TRBJ1-5; abundance: NA; v_gene: TRBV7-8; d_gene: NA; CDR3aa: CASSLFSTGISNQPQHF; CDR3nt: TGTGCCAGCAGCTTATTCTCTACAGGGATAAGCAATCAGCCCCAGCATTTT
len: 16; j_gene: TRBJ2-3; abundance: NA; v_gene: TRBV5-1; d_gene: TRBD2; CDR3aa: CASSIERGGGTDTQYF; CDR3nt: TGCGCCAGCAGCATCGAGCGGGGGGGCGGCACAGATACGCAGTATTTT
len: 15; j_gene: TRBJ2-7; abundance: NA; v_gene: TRBV5-4; d_gene: TRBD1; CDR3aa: CASSQPGQTSYEQYF; CDR3nt: TGTGCCAGCAGCCAACCGGGACAGACCTCCTACGAGCAGTACTTC
len: 13; j_gene: TRBJ1-4; abundance: NA; v_gene: TRBV30; d_gene: NA; CDR3aa: CAWSVWRNEKLFF; CDR3nt: TGTGCCTGGAGTGTTTGGAGGAATGAAAAACTGTTTTTT
len: 16; j_gene: TRBJ2-2; abundance: NA; v_gene: TRBV7-2; d_gene: TRBD2; CDR3aa: CASSPGYGGGTGELFF; CDR3nt: TGTGCCAGCAGCCCGGGTTATGGCGGGGGGACCGGGGAGCTGTTTTTT
len: 15; j_gene: TRBJ2-1; abundance: NA; v_gene: TRBV20-1; d_gene: TRBD2; CDR3aa: CSASFGTSSYNEQFF; CDR3nt: TGCAGTGCTAGTTTTGGGACTAGCTCCTACAATGAGCAGTTCTTC
len: 12; j_gene: TRBJ1-1; abundance: NA; v_gene: TRBV9; d_gene: NA; CDR3aa: CASSPSNTEAFF; CDR3nt: TGTGCCAGCAGCCCCTCTAACACTGAAGCTTTCTTT
len: 14; j_gene: TRBJ2-7; abundance: NA; v_gene: TRBV7-2; d_gene: NA; CDR3aa: CASRAYRDSYEQYF; CDR3nt: TGTGCCAGCAGGGCCTATCGGGACTCCTACGAGCAGTACTTC
len: 14; j_gene: TRBJ1-3; abundance: once; v_gene: TRBV6-1; d_gene: NA; CDR3aa: CASSELDFGNTIYF; CDR3nt: TGTGCCAGCAGCGAACTAGACTTTGGAAACACCATATATTTT
len: 13; j_gene: TRBJ1-1; abundance: once; v_gene: TRBV5-5; d_gene: NA; CDR3aa: CASSLTGNTEAFF; CDR3nt: TGTGCCAGCAGCTTGACAGGGAACACTGAAGCTTTCTTT
len: 15; j_gene: TRBJ2-3; abundance: NA; v_gene: TRBV6-5; d_gene: TRBD2; CDR3aa: CASRGAGGPPDTQYF; CDR3nt: TGTGCCAGCAGGGGAGCGGGGGGGCCCCCAGATACGCAGTATTTT
len: 17; j_gene: TRBJ2-2; abundance: NA; v_gene: TRBV6-1; d_gene: TRBD1; CDR3aa: CASSARLSGQMTGELFF; CDR3nt: TGTGCCAGCAGTGCGCGACTTTCGGGACAGATGACCGGGGAGCTGTTTTTT
len: 14; j_gene: TRBJ2-2; abundance: NA; v_gene: TRBV19; d_gene: NA; CDR3aa: CASRVGEENGELFF; CDR3nt: TGTGCCAGTAGAGTCGGGGAGGAGAACGGGGAGCTGTTTTTT